This paragraph reports one T cell receptor beta chain. Its matching antigen is unknown. The repertoire was sequenced with immunoSEQ multiplex PCR; TCRdb's copy has only in-frame clones and lacks some. Here the sample spans under 150,000 clones, about nine tenths being singletons. This sample was taken from a study of T cell responses to AZD1222 COVID-19 vaccine. Points from the study as a whole: Compared with day 0, the breadth and depth of the Spike-specific TCR repertoire rose significantly after two doses of AZD1222. Only after the peak T cell response were repertoires sampled. Among the donors, most were white British and more were female, and clonal diversity was possibly underestimated.

The CDR3 consists of 12 residues. Germline V gives CDR1 MNHEY, CDR2 SVGEGT. After removal of 4 bases from V and 7 bases from J, the junction contained 4 bases not matched to a gene. J is TRBJ2-7 and V is TRBV6-2 or TRBV6-3, with TRBD2 identical over 7 bases. This sample comprised peripheral blood, obtained 28 days after the second AZD1222 dose. The TCR originated in an adult who received the AZD1222 COVID-19 vaccine. In nucleotides, the CDR3 is TGTGCCAGCAGTTGGTCGGGGGGTGAGCAGTACGTC. Its translation: CASSWSGGEQYV.